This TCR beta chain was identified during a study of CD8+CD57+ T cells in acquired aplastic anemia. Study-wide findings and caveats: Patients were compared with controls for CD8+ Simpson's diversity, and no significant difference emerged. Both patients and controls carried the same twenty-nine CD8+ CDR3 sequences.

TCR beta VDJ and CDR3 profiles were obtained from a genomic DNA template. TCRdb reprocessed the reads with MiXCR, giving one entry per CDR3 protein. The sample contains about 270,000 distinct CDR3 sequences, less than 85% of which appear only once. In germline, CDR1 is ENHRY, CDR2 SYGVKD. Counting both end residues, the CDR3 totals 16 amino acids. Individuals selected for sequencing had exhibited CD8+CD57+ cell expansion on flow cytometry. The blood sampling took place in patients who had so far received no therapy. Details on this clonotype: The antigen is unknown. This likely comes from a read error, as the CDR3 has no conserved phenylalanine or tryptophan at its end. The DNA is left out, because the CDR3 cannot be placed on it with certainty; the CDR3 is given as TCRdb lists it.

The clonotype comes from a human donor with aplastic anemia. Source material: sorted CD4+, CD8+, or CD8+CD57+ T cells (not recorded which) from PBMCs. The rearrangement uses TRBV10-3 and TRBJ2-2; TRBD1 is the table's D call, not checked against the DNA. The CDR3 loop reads CASSDRSTGGFGEQFV.